These T cell receptor beta chains were read from a single sample in a study of cytomegalovirus exposure and HLA in healthy donors. Profiling relied on immunoSEQ multiplex PCR, and the TCRdb table lists in-frame clones only, not all of them. Among 130,000 or so clones listed, around 70% were seen once. The material sequenced was PBMCs. The receptors stem from a woman aged 40 to 49 in good health and CMV-seropositive. The CDR3 runs from the conserved cysteine through the conserved F or W. A D gene is named only where the DNA matches it firmly. The size of a clone is reported for some rows only, either as once, few or many, or as a class for expanded clones.

TRBV5-4,TRBD2,TRBJ2-5,NA,CASSSSVAGGPGETQYF,TGTGCCAGCAGCTCGTCCGTGGCGGGGGGGCCTGGGGAGACCCAGTACTTC
TRBV6-5,NA,TRBJ1-2,NA,CASSYETGNYGYTF,TGTGCCAGCAGTTACGAAACAGGGAACTATGGCTACACCTTC
TRBV5-1,TRBD1,TRBJ2-7,NA,CASSWTGDGYEQYF,TGCGCCAGCAGCTGGACAGGGGACGGCTACGAGCAGTACTTC
TRBV10-2,TRBD2,TRBJ2-2,NA,CASQRGLARELFF,TGCGCCAGCCAACGAGGACTAGCGAGGGAGCTGTTTTTT
TRBV7-8,NA,TRBJ2-3,NA,CASSGHAGTDTQYF,TGTGCCAGCTCGGGTCACGCCGGCACAGATACGCAGTATTTT
TRBV4-3,NA,TRBJ1-2,NA,CASSQDGGLSYTF,TGCGCCAGCAGCCAAGATGGGGGCCTCTCCTACACCTTC
TRBV7-3,NA,TRBJ2-1,NA,CASSLTPGSYNEQFF,TGTGCCAGCAGCTTAACCCCCGGGAGCTACAATGAGCAGTTCTTC
TRBV28,TRBD1,TRBJ1-2,NA,CASRPQGAILRGYTF,TGTGCCAGCAGACCACAGGGGGCCATTTTACGGGGCTACACCTTC
TRBV21-1,NA,TRBJ2-7,NA,CASSKFPTARAQLAGNRSYYEQYF,TGTGCCAGCAGCAAATTCCCCACGGCAAGGGCCCAACTAGCGGGGAACCGGTCCTACTACGAGCAGTACTTC
TRBV7-3,TRBD2,TRBJ2-3,NA,CASSPASGRAGDTQYF,TGTGCCAGCAGCCCAGCTAGCGGGAGGGCCGGAGATACGCAGTATTTT
TRBV1,NA,TRBJ1-5,few,CTSKTGEGNQPQHF,TGCACCAGCAAAACAGGGGAAGGCAATCAGCCCCAGCATTTT
TRBV7-3,TRBD1,TRBJ2-1,NA,CASSPSSGTGDYNEQFF,TGTGCCAGCAGCCCTAGCTCCGGGACAGGGGACTACAATGAGCAGTTCTTC
TRBV6-1,NA,TRBJ2-5,few,CASSVLEGAGETQYF,TGTGCCAGCAGTGTTCTGGAGGGGGCCGGGGAGACCCAGTACTTC
TRBV4-3,TRBD1,TRBJ2-3,few,CASSQDYAGGYTDTQYF,TGCGCCAGCAGCCAAGATTATGCAGGGGGCTACACAGATACGCAGTATTTT